This passage covers 2 T cell receptor beta chains from one sample sequenced in a study of T-cell reconstitution after alpha-beta-depleted transplantation in children. Molecular barcoding with unique molecular identifiers was used for the TCRbeta library. TCRdb re-called the PCR reads with MiXCR, one entry per CDR3 protein. The sample carries roughly 500,000 distinct CDR3 sequences, 30% to 35% recorded once. The specimen was PBMCs from the stem cell graft donor, collected from the stem cell graft. The source of these receptors is a human donor who donated a stem cell graft to a child with aplastic anemia.

The J gene is TRBJ2-1, the V gene TRBV29-1; 10 bases line up with TRBD2. V gave up 7 bases and J gave up 7 bases; unmatched junction bases: 19. This CDR3 has 17 residues. CDR1 SQVTM and CDR2 ANQGSEA come from the germline V gene. In nucleotides, the CDR3 is TGCAGCGCTACCGGGACTAGCGTGTCGAATCAATTTAATGAGCAGTTCTTC. Its protein product is CSATGTSVSNQFNEQFF.

The J gene is TRBJ2-5, the V gene TRBV29-1, with D tentatively TRBD2 (5 bases). V was clipped by 7 bases and J by 0 bases, with 6 bases between them. The germline V gene has CDR1 SQVTM and CDR2 ANQGSEA. This CDR3 spans 11 amino acids. The CDR3, as DNA: TGCAGCGGGAGGTACCAAGAGACCCAGTACTTC. Its translation is CSGRYQETQYF.